The sequence of this TCR beta chain was determined in a study of shared clonotypes between healthy human individuals. V was clipped by 5 bases and J by 2 bases; unmatched bases: 7. This CDR3 comprises 16 residues. From germline, CDR1 is SNHLY and CDR2 FYNNEI. Study-level results: Compared with clonotypes that all four donors shared, non-shared clonotypes had lower generation probabilities.

In regard to this clone: Its target is unknown.

The table came from immunoSEQ multiplex PCR; TCRdb's copy has only in-frame clones and leaves some out. The sample lists around 1,000,000 clones; 70% to 85% were seen once. The J gene is TRBJ2-2, the V gene TRBV2; 8 nucleotides line up with TRBD1. Sample: memory CD4+ T cells from PBMCs. Subset described: CD45RA-negative fraction. This TCR derives from a young man in good health. Some clones in this sample may be carry-over from other donors' samples. CDR3 protein: CASSRIGQGNTGELFF. The CDR3, as DNA: TGTGCCAGCAGTAGAATAGGACAGGGAAACACCGGGGAGCTGTTTTTT.